This T cell receptor (beta chain) is from a study of metastatic and nonmetastatic thyroid tumors. At the level of the study: Across peripheral blood and tumor or nodule tissue samples taken from malignant and benign thyroid patients, the repertoires were compared with one another.

In the original processing: Across clinicopathological groups, CDR3 differences served as the basis for building a distant-metastasis classifier for papillary thyroid cancer. TCRdb reprocessed the PCR reads using MiXCR. Clone size and V and J calls follow TCRdb, not the original study. The table has tens of thousands of clones, 30% seen once. This clone showed up many times. No antigen is known for it. Trimming cost V 0 bases and J 3 bases; bases outside gene matches: 9. This CDR3 is 17 amino acids long. Germline CDR1 is SGHNT and CDR2 is YYREEE (reference sequence). Until they underwent thyroid surgery, no patient had received any treatment. General observations from the study: Within blood and tumor, benign nodules reportedly had significantly lower TCR beta diversity than malignant thyroid tumors did.

Input material: blood. The gene calls are TRBV5-4 and TRBJ2-3; TRBD2 matches at 8 bases. This clonotype was sampled from a female donor with papillary thyroid cancer or a benign thyroid nodule (not recorded which). Some clones in this sample may be carry-over from other donors' samples. CDR3 coding DNA: TGTGCCAGCAGCTTGGCCTTTGGGAGCGGGAGAACAGATACGCAGTATTTT. It yields the protein CASSLAFGSGRTDTQYF.